This entry concerns a single T cell receptor beta chain. Its cognate antigen is unknown. The library came from three nested PCR rounds adapted from ARM-PCR protocols. TCRdb used MiXCR to reprocess the multiplex PCR reads, holding one entry per CDR3 protein. The sample includes approximately 130,000 distinct CDR3 sequences, around three fifths of them seen just once. The data were obtained in a study of tumor and adjacent non-tumor tissue in lung cancer. General study points: Patients with more diverse tumor TCRs had worse survival.

CDR1 DFQATT and CDR2 SNEGSKA come from the germline V gene (reference sequence). Trimming shortened V by 7 bases and J by 3 bases, and 19 bases separated the two germline ends. The CDR3 covers 15 residues. The template was RNA from unsorted bulk tissue. The chain combines TRBV20-1 with TRBJ2-4, with a weak D call TRBD2 (5 bases). The sequenced sample was lung tumor tissue. This TCR derives from a man under 40 with non-small cell lung cancer. The CDR3 loop reads CSVSVVGRVKNIQYF. In DNA form, the CDR3 reads TGCAGTGTTAGCGTGGTAGGGAGAGTCAAAAACATTCAGTACTTC.